The next 10 T cell receptor beta chains were all read from a single sample in a study of regulatory T cells in long-lasting Graves disease. Time point indicated: newly diagnosed GD, antithyroid drugs for less than 3 months. PBMCs were the source of the RNA used for TCR sequencing. Relying on iRepertoire HTBI primers and Arm-PCR of CDR3 regions, the team built TCR beta libraries. TCRdb redid the calling of the multiplex PCR reads with MiXCR, one entry per CDR3 protein. The table includes 400,000 to 550,000 distinct CDR3 sequences, 15% detected once. These same records also appear under a second study, on T cells in Graves' hyperthyroidism and ophthalmopathy.

The input for sequencing was peripheral blood mononuclear cells (PBMCs), taken at new diagnosis, from a patient treated with antithyroid drugs. The receptors were sampled from a woman aged 30 to 39 with Graves disease.

There are a few counts of this clonotype. This is likely a read error, given that the CDR3 carries no conserved phenylalanine or tryptophan at its end. The chain has TRBV5-1 and TRBJ1-6, with TRBD1 as a possible D gene (5 bases). Trimming removed 1 base at V and 4 bases at J, with 12 bases between. Per the germline V gene, CDR1 is SGHRS and CDR2 is YFSETQ. The CDR3 is 16 residues long. Written as DNA, the CDR3 is TGCGCCAGCAGCTTGACGCCGGGACGGTATAATTCACCCCTCCACCTT. Translation: CASSLTPGRYNSPLHL.

The sample holds a few counts of this clonotype. This chain joins TRBV6-2 or TRBV6-3 and TRBJ1-5; a possible D gene is TRBD1 (5 bases). The CDR3 has 14 amino acids. Trimming took off 5 bases at V and 2 bases at J, with 10 bases between the two ends. The germline gives CDR1 MNHEY, CDR2 SVGEGT. CDR3 sequence (DNA): TGTGCCAGCAGTGGCTGGGGCGGCAATCAGCCCCAGCATTTT. Its translation is CASSGWGGNQPQHF.

In this sample, this clonotype turned up a few times. This chain links TRBV28 with TRBJ1-1, with D unclear. The V end was cut by 8 bases, the J end by 4 bases, with 14 bases between. Germline loops: CDR1 MDHEN, CDR2 SYDVKM. This CDR3 spans 13 amino acids. The CDR3 nucleotides read TGTGCCAGCGTGAATCAGATGAGCACTGAAGCTTTCTTT. Amino acid sequence: CASVNQMSTEAFF.

J is TRBJ2-1 and V is TRBV4-2; 8 positions match TRBD2. CDR1 and CDR2 (germline): LGHNA, YNFKEQ. CDR3 length: 16 amino acids. V was pared by 0 bases and J by 6 bases, with 7 bases of the junction left unmatched. The CDR3 bases are TGTGCCAGCAGCCAAGAAACCTCGGGAGGGCCCAATGAGCAGTTCTTC. Translated: CASSQETSGGPNEQFF.

This clonotype was counted between two and nine times. The J gene is TRBJ2-1, the V gene TRBV5-6; D gene unclear. CDR3 length: 12 residues. CDR1 and CDR2 from the germline V gene are SGHDT and YYEEEE. V was trimmed by 2 bases and J by 8 bases, leaving 8 bases between them. The CDR3 loop is CASSFGSYEQFF. The CDR3 coding sequence is TGTGCCAGCAGCTTTGGAAGCTATGAGCAGTTCTTC.

The V and J genes are TRBV10-3 and TRBJ2-7, with TRBD1 matching 7 bases. The germline gives CDR1 ENHRY, CDR2 SYGVKD. V gave up 3 bases and J gave up 4 bases; unmatched junction bases: 24. This CDR3 comprises 20 residues. The CDR3 nucleotides read TGTGCCATCAGTGACGGCTCCCTTATCCGGGACAGTTACCGAAAATACGAGCAGTACTTC. It is translated as CAISDGSLIRDSYRKYEQYF.

The chain joins TRBV5-1 to TRBJ2-4; D gene uncertain. This CDR3 has 14 residues. Germline V gene data show CDR1 as SGHRS and CDR2 as YFSETQ. Trimming removed 0 bases from V and 0 bases from J, with 4 bases in between. CDR3 in amino acids: CASSLVSAKNIQYF. For the CDR3, the DNA is TGCGCCAGCAGCTTGGTGTCAGCCAAAAACATTCAGTACTTC. The full variable domain, rest sourced from reference TRBV5-1 and TRBJ2-4, is KAGVTQTPRYLIKTRGQQVTLSCSPISGHRSVSWYQQTPGQGLQFLFEYFSETQRNKGNFPGRFSGRQFSNSRSEMNVSTLELGDSALYLCASSLVSAKNIQYFGAGTRLSVL.

There are many counts of this clonotype. V usage is TRBV4-1 and J usage is TRBJ1-2; 7 bases align to TRBD1. CDR1 MGHRA and CDR2 YSYEKL come from the germline V gene. This CDR3 is 14 amino acids long. Trimming took 3 bases from V and 3 from J; bases not matched to a gene: 4. The chain's CDR3 is CASSQTQGDYGYTF. The CDR3 nucleotides read TGCGCCAGCAGCCAGACCCAGGGGGACTATGGCTACACCTTC.

In this sample, this clonotype turned up a few times. The chain combines TRBV28 with TRBJ2-1; 10 nucleotides line up with TRBD2. Germline CDR1 MDHEN, CDR2 SYDVKM. The CDR3 runs to 16 residues. Trimming at V came to 4 bases and at J to 4 bases, leaving 7 bases not matched to a gene. This CDR3 is CASSSVAGGKYNEQFF. Written as DNA, the CDR3 is TGTGCCAGCAGTTCAGTAGCGGGGGGAAAGTACAATGAGCAGTTCTTC.

This clonotype came up many times. The chain recombines TRBV27 with TRBJ2-3; no firm D call. This CDR3 region has 16 residues. V was cut by 4 bases and J by 1 base, with 15 bases left in between. Germline V gene sequence: CDR1 MNHEY, CDR2 SMNVEV (reference sequence). The CDR3: CASSSVPWAGTDTQYF. CDR3 nucleotides: TGTGCCAGCAGTTCAGTTCCCTGGGCGGGCACAGATACGCAGTATTTT.